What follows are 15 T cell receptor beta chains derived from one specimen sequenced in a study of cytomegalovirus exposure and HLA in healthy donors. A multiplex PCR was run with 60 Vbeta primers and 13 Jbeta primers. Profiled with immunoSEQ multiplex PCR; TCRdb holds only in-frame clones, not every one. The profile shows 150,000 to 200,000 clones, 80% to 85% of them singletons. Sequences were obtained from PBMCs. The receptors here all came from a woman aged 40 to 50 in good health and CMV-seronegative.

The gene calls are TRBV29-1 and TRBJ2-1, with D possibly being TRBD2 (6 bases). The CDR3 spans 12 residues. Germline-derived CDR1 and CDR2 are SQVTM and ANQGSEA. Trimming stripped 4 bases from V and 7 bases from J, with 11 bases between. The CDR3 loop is CSVGRAGNEQFF. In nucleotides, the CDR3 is TGCAGCGTTGGGCGGGCGGGAAATGAGCAGTTCTTC.

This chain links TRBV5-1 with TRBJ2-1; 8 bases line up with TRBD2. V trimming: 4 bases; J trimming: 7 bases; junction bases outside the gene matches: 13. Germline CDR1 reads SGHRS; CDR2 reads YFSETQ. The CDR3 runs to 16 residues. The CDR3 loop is CASSSVIAGMGNEQFF. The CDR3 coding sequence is TGCGCCAGCAGCAGCGTTATAGCGGGAATGGGGAATGAGCAGTTCTTC.

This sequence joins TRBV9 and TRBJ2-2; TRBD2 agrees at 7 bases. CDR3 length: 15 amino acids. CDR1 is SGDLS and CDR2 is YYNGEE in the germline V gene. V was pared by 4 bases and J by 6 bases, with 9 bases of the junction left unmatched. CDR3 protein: CASSPAGSTPGELFF. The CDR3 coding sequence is TGTGCCAGCAGCCCAGCGGGATCGACTCCCGGGGAGCTGTTTTTT.

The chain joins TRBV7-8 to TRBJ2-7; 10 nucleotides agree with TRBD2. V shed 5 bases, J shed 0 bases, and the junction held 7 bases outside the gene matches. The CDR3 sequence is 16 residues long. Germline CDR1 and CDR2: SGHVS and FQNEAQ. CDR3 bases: TGTGCCAGCAGCCCCAGGACTAGCGGCAGCTCCTACGAGCAGTACTTC. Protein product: CASSPRTSGSSYEQYF.

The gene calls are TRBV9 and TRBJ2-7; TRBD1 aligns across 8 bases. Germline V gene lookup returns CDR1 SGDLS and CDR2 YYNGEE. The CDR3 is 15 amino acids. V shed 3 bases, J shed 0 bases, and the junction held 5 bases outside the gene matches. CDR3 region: CASSATGGSSYEQYF. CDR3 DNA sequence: TGTGCCAGCAGCGCTACAGGGGGTTCCTCCTACGAGCAGTACTTC.

The CDR3 DNA reads TGTGCCAGCAGCCCACGACAGGGTGGCTACACCTTC. Translating gives CASSPRQGGYTF. This rearrangement joins TRBV11-3 to TRBJ1-2; 7 bases align to TRBD1. CDR1 and CDR2 from the germline V gene are SGHNT and YENEEA. This CDR3 comprises 12 residues. J gave up 7 bases and V 5 bases, and 4 bases lay outside the gene matches. The complete variable domain, with remaining parts taken from reference TRBV11-3 and TRBJ1-2, reads EAGVVQSPRYKIIEKKQPVAFWCNPISGHNTLYWYLQNLGQGPELLIRYENEEAVDDSQLPKDRFSAERLKGVDSTLKIQPAELGDSAVYLCASSPRQGGYTFGSGTRLTVV.

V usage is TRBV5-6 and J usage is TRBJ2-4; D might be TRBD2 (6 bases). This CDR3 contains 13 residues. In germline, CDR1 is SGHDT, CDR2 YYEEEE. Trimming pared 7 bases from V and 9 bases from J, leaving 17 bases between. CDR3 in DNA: TGTGCCAGCGGCCTGGGGGGAGCGGGCATTCAGTACTTC. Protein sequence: CASGLGGAGIQYF.

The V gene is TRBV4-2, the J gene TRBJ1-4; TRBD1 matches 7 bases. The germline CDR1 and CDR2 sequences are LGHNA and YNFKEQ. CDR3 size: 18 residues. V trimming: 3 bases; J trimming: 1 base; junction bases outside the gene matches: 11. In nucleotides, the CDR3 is TGTGCCAGCAGCCAGCAGACCTTACGACAGGGAACTAATGAAAAACTGTTTTTT. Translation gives CASSQQTLRQGTNEKLFF.

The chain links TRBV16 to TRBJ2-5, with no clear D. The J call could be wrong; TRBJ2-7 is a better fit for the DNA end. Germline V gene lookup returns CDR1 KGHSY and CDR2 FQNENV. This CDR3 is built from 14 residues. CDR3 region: CASSQSVIVYEQYF. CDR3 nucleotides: TGTGCCAGCAGCCAATCGGTGATCGTCTACGAGCAGTACTTC.

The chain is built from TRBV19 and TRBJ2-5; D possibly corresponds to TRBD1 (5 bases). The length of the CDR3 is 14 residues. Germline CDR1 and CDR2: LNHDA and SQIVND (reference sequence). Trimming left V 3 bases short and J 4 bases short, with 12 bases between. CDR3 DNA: TGTGCCAGTAGTATCTCCAGGGTTCTAGAGACCCAGTACTTC. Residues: CASSISRVLETQYF.

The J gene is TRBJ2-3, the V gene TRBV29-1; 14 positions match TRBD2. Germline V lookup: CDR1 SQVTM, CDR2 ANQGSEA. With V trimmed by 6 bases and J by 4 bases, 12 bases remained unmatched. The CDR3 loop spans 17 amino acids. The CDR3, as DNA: TGCAGCGTCACGCCGGGACTAGCGGGAGTGGGAGCAGATACGCAGTATTTT. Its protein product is CSVTPGLAGVGADTQYF.

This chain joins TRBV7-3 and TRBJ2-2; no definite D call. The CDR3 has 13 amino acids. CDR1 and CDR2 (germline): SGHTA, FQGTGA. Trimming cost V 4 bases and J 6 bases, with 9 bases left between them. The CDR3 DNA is TGTGCCAGCAGCTCCCTGTTAGCCGGGGAGCTGTTTTTT. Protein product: CASSSLLAGELFF.

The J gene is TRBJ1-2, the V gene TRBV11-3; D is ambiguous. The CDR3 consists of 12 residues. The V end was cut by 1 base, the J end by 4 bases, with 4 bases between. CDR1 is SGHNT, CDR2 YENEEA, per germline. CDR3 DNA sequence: TGTGCCAGCAGCTTAGCGTCCTATGGCTACACCTTC. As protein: CASSLASYGYTF.

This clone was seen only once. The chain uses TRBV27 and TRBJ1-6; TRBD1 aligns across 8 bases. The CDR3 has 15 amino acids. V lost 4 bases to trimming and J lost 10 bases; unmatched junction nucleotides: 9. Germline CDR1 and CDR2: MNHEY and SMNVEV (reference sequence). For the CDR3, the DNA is TGTGCCAGCAGTTATTACAGGGGGGGGAGGTCACCCCTCCACTTT. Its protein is CASSYYRGGRSPLHF.

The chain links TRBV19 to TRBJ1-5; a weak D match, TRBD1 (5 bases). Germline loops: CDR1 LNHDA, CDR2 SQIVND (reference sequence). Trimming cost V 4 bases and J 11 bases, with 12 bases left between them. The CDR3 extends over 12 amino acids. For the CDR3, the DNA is TGTGCCAGTAGTACAGGGTTCGATTCCCAGCATTTT. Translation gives CASSTGFDSQHF.